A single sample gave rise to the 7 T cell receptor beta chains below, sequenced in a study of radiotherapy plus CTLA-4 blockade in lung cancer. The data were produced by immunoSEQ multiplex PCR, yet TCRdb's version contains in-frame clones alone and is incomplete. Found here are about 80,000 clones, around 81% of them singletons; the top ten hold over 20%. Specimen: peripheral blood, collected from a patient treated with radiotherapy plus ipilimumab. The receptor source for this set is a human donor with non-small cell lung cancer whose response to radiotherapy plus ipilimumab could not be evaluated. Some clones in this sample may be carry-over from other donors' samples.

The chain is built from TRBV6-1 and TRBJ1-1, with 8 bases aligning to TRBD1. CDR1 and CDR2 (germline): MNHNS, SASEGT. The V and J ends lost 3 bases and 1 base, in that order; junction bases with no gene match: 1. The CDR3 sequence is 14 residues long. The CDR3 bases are TGTGCCAGCAGTGATGACAGGGGGAACACTGAAGCTTTCTTT. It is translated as CASSDDRGNTEAFF.

CDR3 in amino acids: CASSPASGTEAFF. CDR3 DNA: TGTGCCAGCTCACCAGCCTCGGGGACTGAAGCTTTCTTT. The chain combines TRBV18 with TRBJ1-1; D remains unclear. This CDR3 has 13 amino acids. Germline V gene lookup returns CDR1 KGHSH and CDR2 LQKENI. V dropped 2 bases and J dropped 5 bases, with 9 bases sitting between them.

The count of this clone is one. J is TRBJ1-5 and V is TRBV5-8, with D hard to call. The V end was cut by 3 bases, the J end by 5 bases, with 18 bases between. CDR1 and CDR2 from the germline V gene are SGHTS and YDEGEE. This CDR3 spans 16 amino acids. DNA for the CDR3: TGTGCCAGCAGCTCAGGAATATATAATGAGTATCAGCCCCAGCATTTT. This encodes CASSSGIYNEYQPQHF.

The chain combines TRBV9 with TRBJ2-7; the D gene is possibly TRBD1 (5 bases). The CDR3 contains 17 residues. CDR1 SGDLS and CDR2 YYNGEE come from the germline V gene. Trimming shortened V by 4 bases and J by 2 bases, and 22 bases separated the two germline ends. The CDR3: CASSFLPGTGHPYEQYF. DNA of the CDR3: TGTGCCAGCAGCTTCCTCCCCGGTACAGGCCATCCCTACGAGCAGTACTTC.

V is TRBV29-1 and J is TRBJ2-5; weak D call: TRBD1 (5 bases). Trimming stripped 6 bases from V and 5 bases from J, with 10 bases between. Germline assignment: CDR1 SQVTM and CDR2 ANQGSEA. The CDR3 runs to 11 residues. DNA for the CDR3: TGCAGCGTAAGGGGATCGGAGACCCAGTACTTC. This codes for CSVRGSETQYF. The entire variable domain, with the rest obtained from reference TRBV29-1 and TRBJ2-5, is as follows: SAVISQKPSRDICQRGTSLTIQCQVDSQVTMMFWYRQQPGQSLTLIATANQGSEATYESGFVIDKFPISRPNLTFSTLTVSNMSPEDSSIYLCSVRGSETQYFGPGTRLLVL.

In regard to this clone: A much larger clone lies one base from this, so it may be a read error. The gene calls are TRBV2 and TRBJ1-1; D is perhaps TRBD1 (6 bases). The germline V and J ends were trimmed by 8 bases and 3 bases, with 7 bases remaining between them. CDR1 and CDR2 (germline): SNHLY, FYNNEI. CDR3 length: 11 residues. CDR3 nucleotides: TGTGCCAGCGGACAGCACACTGAAGCTTTCTTT. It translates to CASGQHTEAFF.

CDR3 protein: CASSSSNRGFYGYTF. The CDR3 bases are TGTGCCAGCAGTTCCTCCAACAGGGGGTTCTATGGCTACACCTTC. This chain uses TRBV6-5 with TRBJ1-2; 8 bases align to TRBD1. The CDR3 loop spans 15 amino acids. J was trimmed by 4 bases and V by 4 bases; bases with no gene match: 8. Germline V gene data show CDR1 as MNHEY and CDR2 as SVGAGI.